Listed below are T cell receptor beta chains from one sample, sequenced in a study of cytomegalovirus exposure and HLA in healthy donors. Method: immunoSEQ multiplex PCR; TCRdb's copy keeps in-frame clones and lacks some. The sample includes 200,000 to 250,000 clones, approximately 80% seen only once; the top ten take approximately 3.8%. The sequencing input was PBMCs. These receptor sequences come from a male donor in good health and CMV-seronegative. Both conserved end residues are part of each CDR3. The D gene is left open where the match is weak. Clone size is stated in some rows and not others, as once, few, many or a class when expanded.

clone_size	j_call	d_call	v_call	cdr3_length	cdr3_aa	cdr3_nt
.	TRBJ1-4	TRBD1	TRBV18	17	CASSTGQGGYFCEKLFF	TGTGCCAGCTCAACCGGACAGGGTGGGTATTTTTGTGAAAAACTGTTTTTT
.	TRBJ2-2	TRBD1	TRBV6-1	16	CASSARTGLNTGELFF	TGTGCCAGCAGTGCCCGGACAGGATTAAACACCGGGGAGCTGTTTTTT
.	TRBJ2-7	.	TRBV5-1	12	CASSLIGGEQYF	TGCGCCAGCAGCTTGATCGGCGGCGAGCAGTACTTC
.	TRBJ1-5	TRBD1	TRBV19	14	CASRYWTGGQPQHF	TGTGCCAGTAGATACTGGACAGGGGGTCAGCCCCAGCATTTT
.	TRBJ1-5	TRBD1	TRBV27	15	CASSPETGANQPQHF	TGTGCCAGCAGCCCTGAAACAGGGGCGAATCAGCCCCAGCATTTT
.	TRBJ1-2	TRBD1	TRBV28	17	CASSQGGTGGTHYGYTF	TGTGCCAGCAGTCAGGGTGGGACAGGGGGCACACACTATGGCTACACCTTC
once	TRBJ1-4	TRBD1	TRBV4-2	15	CASSQDQGGNEKLFF	TGTGCCAGCAGCCAAGATCAGGGGGGCAATGAAAAACTGTTTTTT
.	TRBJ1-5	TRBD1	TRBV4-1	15	CASSLRDRRNQPQHF	TGCGCCAGCAGCCTCCGGGACAGGCGCAATCAGCCCCAGCATTTT
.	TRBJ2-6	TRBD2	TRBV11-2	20	CASSLERRLAGESGANVLTF	TGTGCCAGCAGCTTAGAGAGGCGTCTAGCGGGAGAATCTGGGGCCAACGTCCTGACTTTC
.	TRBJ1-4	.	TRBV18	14	CASSPPGEDEKLFF	TGTGCCAGCTCACCACCAGGGGAGGATGAAAAACTGTTTTTT
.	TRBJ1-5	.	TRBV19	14	CASSKPGSNQPQHF	TGTGCCAGTAGTAAGCCAGGGAGCAATCAGCCCCAGCATTTT
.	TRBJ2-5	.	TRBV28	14	CASSSGSIRETQYF	TGTGCCAGCAGTTCAGGGTCCATTAGGGAGACCCAGTACTTC
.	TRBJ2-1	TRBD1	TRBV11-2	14	CASSLYGQGNEQFF	TGTGCCAGCAGCTTATATGGACAGGGCAATGAGCAGTTCTTC
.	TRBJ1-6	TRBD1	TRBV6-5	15	CASSYLDRGNSPLHF	TGTGCCAGCAGTTACCTCGACAGGGGTAATTCACCCCTCCACTTT
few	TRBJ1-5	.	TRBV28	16	CASSTSSQGPNQPQHF	TGTGCCAGCAGTACTTCCTCTCAGGGTCCCAATCAGCCCCAGCATTTT
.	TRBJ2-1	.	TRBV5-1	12	CASSFSTGEQFF	TGCGCCAGCAGCTTTTCTACAGGGGAGCAGTTCTTC
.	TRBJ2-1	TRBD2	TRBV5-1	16	CASSRGVAGSYNEQFF	TGCGCCAGCAGCCGGGGGGTAGCGGGGTCCTACAATGAGCAGTTCTTC
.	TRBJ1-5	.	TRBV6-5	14	CASSDGGRSQPQHF	TGTGCCAGCAGTGATGGGGGCCGGAGCCAGCCCCAGCATTTT
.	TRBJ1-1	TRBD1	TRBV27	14	CASSSGTANTEAFF	TGTGCCAGCAGTTCAGGGACAGCGAACACTGAAGCTTTCTTT
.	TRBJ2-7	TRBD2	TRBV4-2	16	CASSQATSGRAHEQYF	TGTGCCAGCAGCCAAGCGACTAGCGGGAGGGCCCACGAGCAGTACTTC
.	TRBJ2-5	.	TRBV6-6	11	CASSPRETQYF	TGTGCCAGCAGTCCTAGGGAGACCCAGTACTTC
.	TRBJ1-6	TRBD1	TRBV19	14	CASSRQGSVSPLHF	TGTGCCAGTAGTCGACAGGGGAGCGTCTCACCCCTCCACTTT
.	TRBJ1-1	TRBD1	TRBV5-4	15	CASSLAYRGDSEAFF	TGTGCCAGCAGCTTGGCCTACAGGGGGGACAGCGAAGCTTTCTTT
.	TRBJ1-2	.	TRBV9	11	CASSADSGYTF	TGTGCCAGCAGCGCAGACAGTGGCTACACCTTC
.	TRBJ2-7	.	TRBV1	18	CTSSPSDPGLANSYEQYF	TGCACCAGCAGCCCTTCCGACCCGGGACTAGCGAACTCCTACGAGCAGTACTTC
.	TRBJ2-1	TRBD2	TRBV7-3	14	CASSWAGGPNEQFF	TGTGCCAGCAGCTGGGCGGGAGGGCCAAATGAGCAGTTCTTC
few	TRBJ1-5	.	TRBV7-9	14	CSSSKDSSNQPQHF	TGTTCCAGCAGCAAGGACAGTAGCAATCAGCCCCAGCATTTT
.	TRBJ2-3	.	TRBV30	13	CALSTLSGDTQYF	TGTGCCTTGTCGACCCTTAGCGGCGATACGCAGTATTTT